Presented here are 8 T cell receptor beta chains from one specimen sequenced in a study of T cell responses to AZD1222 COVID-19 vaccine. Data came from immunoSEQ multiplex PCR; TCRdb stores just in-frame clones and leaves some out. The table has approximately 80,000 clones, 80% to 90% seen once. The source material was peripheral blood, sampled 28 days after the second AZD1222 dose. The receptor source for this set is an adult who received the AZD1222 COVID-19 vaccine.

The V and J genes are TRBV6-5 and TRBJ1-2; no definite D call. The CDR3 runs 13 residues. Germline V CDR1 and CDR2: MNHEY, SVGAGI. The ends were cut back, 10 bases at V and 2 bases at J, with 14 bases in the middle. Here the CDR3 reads CATGRGWNYGYTF. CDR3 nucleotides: TGTGCCACCGGACGAGGATGGAACTATGGCTACACCTTC.

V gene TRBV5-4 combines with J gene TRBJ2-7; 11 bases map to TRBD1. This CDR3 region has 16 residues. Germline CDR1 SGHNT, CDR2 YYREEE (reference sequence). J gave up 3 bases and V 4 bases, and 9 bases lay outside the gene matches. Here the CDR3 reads CASSPERGTGGYEQYF. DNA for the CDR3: TGTGCCAGCAGCCCGGAAAGGGGGACAGGGGGCTACGAGCAGTACTTC.

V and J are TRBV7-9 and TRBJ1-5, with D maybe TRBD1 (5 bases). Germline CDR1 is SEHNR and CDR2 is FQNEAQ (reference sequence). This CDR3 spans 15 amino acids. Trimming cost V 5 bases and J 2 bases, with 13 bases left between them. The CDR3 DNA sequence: TGTGCCAGCAGCATGGGGGGTAGCGGCAATCAGCCCCAGCATTTT. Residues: CASSMGGSGNQPQHF. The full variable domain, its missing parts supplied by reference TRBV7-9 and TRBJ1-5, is DTGVSQNPRHKITKRGQNVTFRCDPISEHNRLYWYRQTLGQGPEFLTYFQNEAQLEKSRLLSDRFSAERPKGSFSTLEIQRTEQGDSAMYLCASSMGGSGNQPQHFGDGTRLSIL.

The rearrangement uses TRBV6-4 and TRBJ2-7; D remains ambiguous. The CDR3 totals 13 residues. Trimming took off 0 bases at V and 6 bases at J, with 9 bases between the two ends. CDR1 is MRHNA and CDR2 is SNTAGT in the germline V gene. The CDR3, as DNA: TGTGCCAGCAGTGACTCGCCGGTTAGCGAGCAGTACTTC. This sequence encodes CASSDSPVSEQYF.

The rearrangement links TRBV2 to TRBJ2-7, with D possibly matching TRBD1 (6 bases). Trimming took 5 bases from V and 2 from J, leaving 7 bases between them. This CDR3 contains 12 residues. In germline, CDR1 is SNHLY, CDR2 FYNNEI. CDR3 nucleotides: TGTGCCAGCAGTCGGACAGCCTACGAGCAGTACTTC. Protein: CASSRTAYEQYF.

This CDR3 is CASRRQRQGSGKLFF. The CDR3 nucleotides read TGTGCCAGCAGACGACAAAGACAGGGCTCCGGAAAACTGTTTTTT. V usage is TRBV2 and J usage is TRBJ1-4, with 7 bases fitting TRBD1. Germline CDR1 is SNHLY and CDR2 is FYNNEI. V dropped 6 bases and J dropped 10; count of bases not matched to a gene: 14. This CDR3 is built from 15 residues.

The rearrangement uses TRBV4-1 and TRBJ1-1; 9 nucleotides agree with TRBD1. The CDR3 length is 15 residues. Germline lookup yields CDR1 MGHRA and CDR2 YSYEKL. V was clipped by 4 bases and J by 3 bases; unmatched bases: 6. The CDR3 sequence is CASSPPGQGHTEAFF. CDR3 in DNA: TGCGCCAGCAGCCCTCCTGGACAGGGGCACACTGAAGCTTTCTTT.

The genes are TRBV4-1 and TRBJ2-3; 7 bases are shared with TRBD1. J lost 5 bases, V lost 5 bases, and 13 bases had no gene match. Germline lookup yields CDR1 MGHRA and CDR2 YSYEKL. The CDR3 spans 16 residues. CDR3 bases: TGCGCCAGCAGCGCCCAACAGGGGTGGCGAGGAGATACGCAGTATTTT. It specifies CASSAQQGWRGDTQYF.